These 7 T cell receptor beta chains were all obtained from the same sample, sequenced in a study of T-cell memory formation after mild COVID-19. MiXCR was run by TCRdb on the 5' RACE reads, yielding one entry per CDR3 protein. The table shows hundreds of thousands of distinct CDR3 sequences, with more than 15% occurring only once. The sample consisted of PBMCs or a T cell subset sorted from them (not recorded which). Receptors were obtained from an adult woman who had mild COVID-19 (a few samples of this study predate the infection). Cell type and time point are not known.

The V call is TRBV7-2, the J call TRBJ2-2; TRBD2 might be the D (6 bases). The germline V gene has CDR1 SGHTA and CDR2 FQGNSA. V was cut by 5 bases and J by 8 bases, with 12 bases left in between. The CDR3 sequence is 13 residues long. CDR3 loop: CASSNLGGGELFF. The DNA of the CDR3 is TGTGCCAGCAGCAATCTCGGGGGTGGGGAGCTGTTTTTT.

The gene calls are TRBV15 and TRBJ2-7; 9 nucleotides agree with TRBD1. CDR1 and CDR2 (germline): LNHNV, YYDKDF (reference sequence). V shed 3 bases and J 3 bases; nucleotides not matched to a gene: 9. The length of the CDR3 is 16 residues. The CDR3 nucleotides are TGTGCCACCAGCAGCTTTCCCGGGACAGGGTTCTACGAGCAGTACTTC. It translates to CATSSFPGTGFYEQYF.

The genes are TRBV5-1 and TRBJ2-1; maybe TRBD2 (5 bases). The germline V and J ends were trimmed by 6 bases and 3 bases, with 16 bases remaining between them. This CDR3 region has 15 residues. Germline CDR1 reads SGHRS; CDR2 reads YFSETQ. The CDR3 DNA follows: TGCGCCAGCACAGAATCTTCGGGGAACTACAATGAGCAGTTCTTC. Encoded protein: CASTESSGNYNEQFF.

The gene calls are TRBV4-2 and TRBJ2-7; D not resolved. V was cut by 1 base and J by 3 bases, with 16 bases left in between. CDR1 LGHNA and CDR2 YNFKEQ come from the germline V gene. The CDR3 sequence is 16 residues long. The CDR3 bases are TGTGCCAGCAGCCAAGCAGGAATTCAAGATTACTACGAGCAGTACTTC. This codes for CASSQAGIQDYYEQYF.

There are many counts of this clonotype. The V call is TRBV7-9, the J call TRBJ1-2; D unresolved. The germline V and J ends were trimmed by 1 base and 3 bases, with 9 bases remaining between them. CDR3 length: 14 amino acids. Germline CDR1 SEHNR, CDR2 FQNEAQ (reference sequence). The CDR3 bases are TGTGCCAGCAGCTTAGACGGGAGTCACTATGGCTACACCTTC. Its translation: CASSLDGSHYGYTF.

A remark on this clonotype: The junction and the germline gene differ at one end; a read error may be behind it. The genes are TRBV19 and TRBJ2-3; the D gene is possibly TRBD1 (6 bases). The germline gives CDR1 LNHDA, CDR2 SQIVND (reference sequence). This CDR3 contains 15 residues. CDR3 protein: CDSSIRTVRVDTQYF. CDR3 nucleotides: TGTGACAGTAGTATAAGGACAGTTAGGGTAGATACGCAGTATTTT.

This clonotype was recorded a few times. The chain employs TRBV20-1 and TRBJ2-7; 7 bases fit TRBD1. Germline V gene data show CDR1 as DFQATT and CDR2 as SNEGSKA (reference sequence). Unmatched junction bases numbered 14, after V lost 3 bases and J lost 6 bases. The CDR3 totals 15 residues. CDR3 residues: CSASPDRPPPSEQYF. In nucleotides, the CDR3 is TGCAGTGCTAGCCCGGACAGGCCCCCTCCTTCCGAGCAGTACTTC.